The entry that follows covers one TCR beta chain sequence. Its antigen specificity is not known. It has no much larger one-base neighbor in the sample; base qualities were not kept. This entry belongs to a study of blood T cell repertoires in COVID-19 (dated by TCRdb to the early 2020s). For context, the study as a whole: Samples covering the acute and convalescent phases of COVID-19 were provided by collaborators in the United States, Italy and Spain. The samples were drawn from the first 160 participants of the ongoing ImmuneRACE study and from 950 to 1,500 subjects provided by 6 global collaborators. Deeply sampled blood TCRbeta repertoires from subjects exposed to, actively infected with, or recovered from COVID-19 were included in the dataset. A de-identified subject ID, COVID-19 status, age in years and sex were almost always included in the sample metadata. Where available, HLA class I and class II types were obtained from metadata supplied by the sample provider rather than from assay-based typing. The repertoires were made available in a free public database intended to serve as a resource for research on the immune response to SARS-CoV-2. The prospective study material was composed of cDNA or gDNA derived from T cells, B-cell-depleted T cells, or PBMCs.

What the authors observed across the whole study: How much clinical and demographic metadata was included differed by source and by participant, and the metadata was provided uncurated.

Whole blood was collected in K2EDTA tubes by collaborating institutions according to the institutions' own protocols. Collaborator samples were shipped for TCRbeta analysis as frozen whole blood, isolated PBMCs, or DNA extracted from either sample type. TCRbeta CDR3 regions were amplified from genomic DNA by means of the immunoSEQ Assay, a bias-controlled multiplex PCR. As for the original processing: The number of nucleated cells in each sample was estimated from the amplification of reference gene primers within the assay. To quantify the absolute abundance of each unique TCRbeta CDR3 rearrangement, sequence reads were collapsed and filtered. For each sample, productive Simpson clonality was calculated as the square root of Simpson's diversity index over productive rearrangements. Here the immuneACCESS table is served through TCRdb, limited to in-frame sequences with V and J called. Missing clones are a known gap in these copies; in checked studies unresolved V genes cover under half, and the rest lacks a known reason. V and J calls and clone size are given by that table; D and trimming were obtained from the DNA. This sample gives hundreds of thousands of clones in total; roughly 80% of them show up just once. The leading ten clones occupy more than 9% of the sample.

V loses 5 bases at its end and J loses 3 bases; junction bases beyond the gene matches: 6. The germline V gene (reference sequence) provides CDR1 LNHDA and CDR2 SQIVND. Taken from cysteine to phenylalanine, the CDR3 has 14 residues. Only the CDR3 region is kept as DNA, spanning 42 bases read in frame from base 1. The sequence links TRBV19 to TRBJ1-1; 7 junctional bases match TRBD1. The sequence was collected from a woman older than 75 with acute or convalescent COVID-19. Sequenced sample: peripheral blood. The sequenced DNA: TGTGCCAGTAGTTCACAGGGGATACACACTGAAGCTTTCTTT. Its translation reads: CASSSQGIHTEAFF. Full variable domain (CDR3 extended with the reference TRBV19 and TRBJ1-1 proteins): DGGITQSPKYLFRKEGQNVTLSCEQNLNHDAMYWYRQDPGQGLRLIYYSQIVNDFQKGDIAEGYSVSREKKESFPLTVTSAQKNPTAFYLCASSSQGIHTEAFFGQGTRLTVV.